This is a list of T cell receptor beta chains from one sample in a study of Ad26.COV2.S vaccination and SARS-CoV-2 variants. TCRdb keeps only in-frame clones here, not all; method: immunoSEQ multiplex PCR. The sample contains roughly 700,000 clones, roughly 90% of which appear only once. Sequencing was performed on peripheral blood, taken in a trial of Ad26.COV2.S vaccine versus placebo. Receptors were obtained from a person between 18 and 65 years old who received the Ad26.COV2.S COVID-19 vaccine or a placebo. Both conserved end residues are part of each CDR3. A D gene is named only where the DNA matches it firmly. Size is omitted from some rows. Given values are once, few, many or a class for expanded clones.

cdr3_nt	cdr3_aa	j_call	clone_size	d_call	v_call
TGCGCCAGCAGCACCGGGACTGGCCTTGGCACAGATACGCAGTATTTT	CASSTGTGLGTDTQYF	TRBJ2-3	-	-	TRBV5-1
TGTGCCAGCAGCAAACAGTTTAGGGTTACAGGGCTAGCCAAAAACATTCAGTACTTC	CASSKQFRVTGLAKNIQYF	TRBJ2-4	-	-	TRBV21-1
TGCGCCAGCAGCCAAATGGGACGGCCGGGGGGTTCACCCCTCCACTTT	CASSQMGRPGGSPLHF	TRBJ1-6	-	-	TRBV4-1
TGCGCCAGCAGCCCAGGACAGAGGGGCGAGACCCAGTACTTC	CASSPGQRGETQYF	TRBJ2-5	few	-	TRBV5-1
TGTGCCATCAGCCGACAGCCGGGTGATACGCAGTATTTT	CAISRQPGDTQYF	TRBJ2-3	-	-	TRBV10-3
TGCAGTGCTAGTGTTTCGAGGGGAGATACGCAGTATTTT	CSASVSRGDTQYF	TRBJ2-3	-	-	TRBV20-1
TGTGCCAGCAGTGAACGACAGGGCTACTATGGCTACACCTTC	CASSERQGYYGYTF	TRBJ1-2	-	TRBD1	TRBV2
TGTGCCAGCCAACGGCCTTCTAGGGGTGAAGCTTTCTTT	CASQRPSRGEAFF	TRBJ1-1	-	-	TRBV18
TGTGCCAGTAGTACCAGGATTAGCAATCAGCCCCAGCATTTT	CASSTRISNQPQHF	TRBJ1-5	-	-	TRBV19
TGTGCCAGCAAGACAGGAGCTGTGGGCTCCTACGAGCAGTACTTC	CASKTGAVGSYEQYF	TRBJ2-7	-	-	TRBV19